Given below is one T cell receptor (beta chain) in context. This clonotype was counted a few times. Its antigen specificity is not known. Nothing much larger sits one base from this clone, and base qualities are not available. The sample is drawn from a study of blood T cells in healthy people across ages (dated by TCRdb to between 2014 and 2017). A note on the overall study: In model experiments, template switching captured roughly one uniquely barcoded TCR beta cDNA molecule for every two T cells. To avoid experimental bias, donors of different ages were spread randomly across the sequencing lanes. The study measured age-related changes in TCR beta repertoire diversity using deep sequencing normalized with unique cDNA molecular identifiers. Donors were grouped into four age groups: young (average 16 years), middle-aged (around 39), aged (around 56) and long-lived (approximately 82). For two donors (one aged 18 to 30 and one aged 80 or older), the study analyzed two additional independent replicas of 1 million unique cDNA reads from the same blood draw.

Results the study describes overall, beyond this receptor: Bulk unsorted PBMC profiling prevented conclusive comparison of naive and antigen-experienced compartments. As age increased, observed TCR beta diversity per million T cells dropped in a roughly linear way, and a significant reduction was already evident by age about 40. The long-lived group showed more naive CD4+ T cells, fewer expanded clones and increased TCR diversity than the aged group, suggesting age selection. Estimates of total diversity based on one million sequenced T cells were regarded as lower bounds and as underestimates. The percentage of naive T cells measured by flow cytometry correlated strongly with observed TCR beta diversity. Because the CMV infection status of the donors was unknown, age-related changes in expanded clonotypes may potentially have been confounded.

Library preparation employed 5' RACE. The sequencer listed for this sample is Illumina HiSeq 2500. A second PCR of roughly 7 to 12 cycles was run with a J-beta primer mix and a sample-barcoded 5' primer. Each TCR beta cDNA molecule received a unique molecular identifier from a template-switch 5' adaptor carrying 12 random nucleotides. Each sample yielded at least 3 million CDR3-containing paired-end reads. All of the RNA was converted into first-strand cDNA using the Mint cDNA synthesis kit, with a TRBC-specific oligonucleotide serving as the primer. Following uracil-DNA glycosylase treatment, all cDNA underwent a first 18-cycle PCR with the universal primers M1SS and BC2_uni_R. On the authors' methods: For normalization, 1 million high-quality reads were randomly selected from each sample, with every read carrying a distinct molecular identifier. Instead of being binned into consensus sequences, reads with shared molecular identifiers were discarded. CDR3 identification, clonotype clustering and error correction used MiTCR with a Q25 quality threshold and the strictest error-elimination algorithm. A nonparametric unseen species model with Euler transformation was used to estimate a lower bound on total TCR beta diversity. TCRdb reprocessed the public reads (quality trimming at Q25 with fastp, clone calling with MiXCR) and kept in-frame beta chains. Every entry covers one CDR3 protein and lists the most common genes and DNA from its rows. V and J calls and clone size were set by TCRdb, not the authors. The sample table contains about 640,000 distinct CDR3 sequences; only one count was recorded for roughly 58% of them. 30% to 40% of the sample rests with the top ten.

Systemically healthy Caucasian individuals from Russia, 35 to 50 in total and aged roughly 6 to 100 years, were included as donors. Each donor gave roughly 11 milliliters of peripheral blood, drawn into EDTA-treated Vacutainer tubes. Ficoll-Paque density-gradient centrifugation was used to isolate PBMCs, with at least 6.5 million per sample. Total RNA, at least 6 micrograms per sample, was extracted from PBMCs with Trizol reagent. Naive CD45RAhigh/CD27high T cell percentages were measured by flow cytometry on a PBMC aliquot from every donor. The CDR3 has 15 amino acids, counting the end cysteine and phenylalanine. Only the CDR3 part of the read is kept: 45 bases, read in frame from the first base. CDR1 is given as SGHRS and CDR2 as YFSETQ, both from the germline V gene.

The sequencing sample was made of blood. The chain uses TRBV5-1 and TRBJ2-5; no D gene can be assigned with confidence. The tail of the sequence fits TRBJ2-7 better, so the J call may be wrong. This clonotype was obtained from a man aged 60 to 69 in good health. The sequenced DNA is TGCGCCAGCAGCGATGTTTACGAGGAAGGCTACGAGCAGTACTTC. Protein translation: CASSDVYEEGYEQYF.